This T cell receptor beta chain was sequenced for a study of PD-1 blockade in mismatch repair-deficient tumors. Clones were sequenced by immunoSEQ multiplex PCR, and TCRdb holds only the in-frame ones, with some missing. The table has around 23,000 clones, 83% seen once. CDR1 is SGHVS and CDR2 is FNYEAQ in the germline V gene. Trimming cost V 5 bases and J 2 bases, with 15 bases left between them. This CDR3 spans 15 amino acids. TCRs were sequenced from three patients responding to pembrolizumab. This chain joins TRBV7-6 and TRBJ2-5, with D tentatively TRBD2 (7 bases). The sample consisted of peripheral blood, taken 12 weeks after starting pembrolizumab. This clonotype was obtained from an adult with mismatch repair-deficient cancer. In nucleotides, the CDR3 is TGTGCCAGCAGCACCCTGGGAGGGGGACAAGAGACCCAGTACTTC. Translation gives CASSTLGGGQETQYF.